This T cell receptor beta chain was documented in a study of T-cell memory formation after mild COVID-19. Looking at the study overall: Clusters were largely donor specific. Study conclusions and caveats: Clones shrinking between day 15 and 85 showed a balanced CD4/CD8 split, and those that grew later tilted toward CD4+. Certain responding clones were present in pre-infection memory, suggesting participation of cross-reactive memory. Nothing showed for sure that second-wave clones peaking on day 37 were SARS-CoV-2 specific.

This clonotype was detected a few times. Its antigen is currently unknown. V dropped 4 bases and J dropped 0; count of bases not matched to a gene: 3. The CDR3 sequence is 15 residues long. Germline lookup yields CDR1 LGHNA and CDR2 YNFKEQ. TCRdb fed the 5' RACE reads into MiXCR, producing one record per CDR3 protein. Counted here are about 150,000 distinct CDR3 sequences, roughly 15% occurring once; the ten biggest clones make up roughly 15%. This receptor was identified in an adult woman who had mild COVID-19 (a few samples of this study predate the infection). Cell type and time point are not known. V gene TRBV4-2 combines with J gene TRBJ1-2, with 9 positions matching TRBD1. Input material: PBMCs or a T cell subset sorted from them (not recorded which). The CDR3 loop reads CASSPRTGANYGYTF. CDR3 DNA: TGTGCCAGCAGCCCCAGGACAGGGGCTAACTATGGCTACACCTTC.